The 12 T cell receptor beta chains below come from one sample, sequenced in a study of blood T cell repertoires in COVID-19. Produced via immunoSEQ multiplex PCR; TCRdb's table is partial and in-frame only. Of fewer than 120,000 clones in the sample, approximately 70% were seen once. Material for sequencing was peripheral blood. The source of these receptors is an older woman with acute or convalescent COVID-19.

The sample holds a few counts of this clone. The V call is TRBV30, the J call TRBJ1-2; 7 bases are shared with TRBD1. Per the germline V gene, CDR1 is GTSNPN and CDR2 is SVGIG (reference sequence). This CDR3 contains 12 residues. Unmatched junction bases numbered 4, after V lost 5 bases and J lost 4 bases. CDR3 sequence: CAWQGDSYGYTF. CDR3 bases: TGTGCCTGGCAAGGGGACAGCTATGGCTACACCTTC.

The chain recombines TRBV19 with TRBJ2-7; no reliable D call. There are 14 residues in the CDR3. The germline V gene encodes CDR1 LNHDA and CDR2 SQIVND (reference sequence). Deletions cut 0 bases from V and 7 bases from J, with 13 bases between. The CDR3 nucleotides read TGTGCCAGTAGTATAGATGCCGGATACGGGGAGCAGTACTTC. This codes for CASSIDAGYGEQYF.

The chain uses TRBV28 and TRBJ2-5; 10 nucleotides line up with TRBD2. Germline CDR1 MDHEN, CDR2 SYDVKM. The CDR3 spans 14 residues. J was trimmed by 5 bases and V by 5 bases; bases with no gene match: 5. CDR3 region: CASSVAGGAETQYF. Written as DNA, the CDR3 is TGTGCCAGCAGTGTAGCGGGGGGAGCGGAGACCCAGTACTTC.

This clone was counted between two and nine times. The chain combines TRBV7-9 with TRBJ2-7; 9 positions agree with TRBD2. The CDR3 loop spans 15 amino acids. CDR1 and CDR2 (germline): SEHNR, FQNEAQ (reference sequence). Trimming removed 1 base from V and 5 bases from J; junction bases left unmatched: 6. CDR3 nucleotide sequence: TGTGCCAGCAGCTTAGAGGGCGGGGGGGCCCACGAGCAGTACTTC. Protein sequence: CASSLEGGGAHEQYF.

The gene calls are TRBV28 and TRBJ1-2; unclear D gene. Germline values: CDR1 MDHEN, CDR2 SYDVKM. The CDR3 sequence is 12 residues long. The ends were cut back, 8 bases at V and 8 bases at J, with 15 bases in the middle. The CDR3 spells CASSGLGEGYTF. CDR3 coding DNA: TGTGCCAGCTCGGGCCTCGGGGAAGGCTACACCTTC.

The chain is built from TRBV29-1 and TRBJ2-5; 10 nucleotides line up with TRBD2. Germline values: CDR1 SQVTM, CDR2 ANQGSEA. The CDR3 has 14 residues. V shed 7 bases, J shed 1 base, and the junction held 6 bases outside the gene matches. CDR3 residues: CSASRTSGQETQYF. The CDR3 coding sequence is TGCAGCGCAAGCCGGACTAGCGGCCAAGAGACCCAGTACTTC.

The rearrangement uses TRBV2 and TRBJ1-3, with 9 bases fitting TRBD1. Per the germline V gene, CDR1 is SNHLY and CDR2 is FYNNEI. The CDR3 has 16 residues. V was clipped by 3 bases and J by 0 bases; unmatched bases: 3. This chain's CDR3 is CASSEGTGNSGNTIYF. CDR3 DNA: TGTGCCAGCAGTGAGGGGACAGGGAACTCTGGAAACACCATATATTTT. Full variable domain (outside the CDR3, taken from reference TRBV2 and TRBJ1-3): EPEVTQTPSHQVTQMGQEVILRCVPISNHLYFYWYRQILGQKVEFLVSFYNNEISEKSEIFDDQFSVERPDGSNFTLKIRSTKLEDSAMYFCASSEGTGNSGNTIYFGEGSWLTVV.

The V gene is TRBV6-2 or TRBV6-3, the J gene TRBJ2-1; the D gene is possibly TRBD2 (6 bases). With 0 bases removed from V and 9 bases from J, the gap between germline ends came to 12 bases. Germline V gives CDR1 MNHEY, CDR2 SVGEGT. The CDR3 is made up of 14 amino acids. The CDR3, as DNA: TGTGCCAGCAGTTACTCGGAGGGGAGCACTGAGCAGTTCTTC. Its protein product is CASSYSEGSTEQFF.

The V and J genes are TRBV3-1 (or the pseudogene TRBV3-2) and TRBJ2-7, with 8 positions matching TRBD1. Per the germline V gene, CDR1 is LGHDT and CDR2 is YNNKEL (reference sequence). This CDR3 has 16 residues. V gave up 5 bases and J gave up 3 bases; unmatched junction bases: 12. The CDR3 DNA reads TGTGCCAGCAGCGCTCCAGGGGGCGAGAAGGTCTACGAGCAGTACTTC. It translates to CASSAPGGEKVYEQYF.

This clone was counted only a few times. This chain joins TRBV18 and TRBJ1-1; D possibly corresponds to TRBD1 (5 bases). Trimming stripped 0 bases from V and 0 bases from J, with 11 bases between. The CDR3 has 16 residues. Germline V CDR1 and CDR2: KGHSH, LQKENI. In DNA form, the CDR3 reads TGTGCCAGCTCACCACCGGGCGGGGGGATGAACACTGAAGCTTTCTTT. Encoded protein: CASSPPGGGMNTEAFF.

V is TRBV19 and J is TRBJ2-6; TRBD2 matches at 7 bases. The CDR3 totals 17 residues. Germline V lookup: CDR1 LNHDA, CDR2 SQIVND (reference sequence). The junction had 5 bases not matched to a gene; V was cut back by 1 base and J by 2 bases. DNA for the CDR3: TGTGCCAGTAGTATAGGGGGGGGTTCCCCTGGGGCCAACGTCCTGACTTTC. Its translation: CASSIGGGSPGANVLTF.

The chain employs TRBV9 and TRBJ2-7; D is ambiguous. This CDR3 is built from 15 residues. Trimming shortened V by 0 bases and J by 4 bases, and 14 bases separated the two germline ends. Germline CDR1 SGDLS, CDR2 YYNGEE. This chain's CDR3 is CASSVDTNLNYEQYF. CDR3 DNA sequence: TGTGCCAGCAGCGTAGACACTAACCTCAATTACGAGCAGTACTTC.